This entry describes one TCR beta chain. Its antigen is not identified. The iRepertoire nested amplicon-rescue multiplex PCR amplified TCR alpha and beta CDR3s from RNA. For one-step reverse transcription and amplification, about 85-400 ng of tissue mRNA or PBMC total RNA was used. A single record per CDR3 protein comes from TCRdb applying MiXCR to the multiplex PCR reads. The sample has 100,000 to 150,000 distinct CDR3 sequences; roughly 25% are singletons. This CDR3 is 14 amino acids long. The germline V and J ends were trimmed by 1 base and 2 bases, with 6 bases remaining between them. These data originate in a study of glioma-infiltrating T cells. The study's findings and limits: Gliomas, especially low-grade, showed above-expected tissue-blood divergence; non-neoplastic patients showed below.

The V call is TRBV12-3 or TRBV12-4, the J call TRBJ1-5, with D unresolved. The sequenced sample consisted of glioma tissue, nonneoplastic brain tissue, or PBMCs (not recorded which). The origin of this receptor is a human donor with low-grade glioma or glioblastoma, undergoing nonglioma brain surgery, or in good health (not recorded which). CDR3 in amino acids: CASSLGRGNQPQHF. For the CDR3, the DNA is TGTGCCAGCAGTTTAGGTAGGGGCAATCAGCCCCAGCATTTT.